The 15 T cell receptor beta chains given below trace back to one sample, sequenced in a study of blood T cell repertoires in COVID-19. Repertoires were generated with immunoSEQ multiplex PCR, while TCRdb's copy carries only in-frame clones and drops some. Altogether 250,000 to 300,000 clones are present, around nine tenths being singletons, with the ten largest covering 1.5% to 2%. The sequencing sample was made of peripheral blood. Receptors originate from a man aged 25-45 years with active or convalescent COVID-19.

The gene calls are TRBV10-3 and TRBJ2-2; TRBD1 agrees at 7 bases. The CDR3 extends over 14 amino acids. Trimming took 11 bases from V and 3 from J; bases not matched to a gene: 9. CDR1 ENHRY and CDR2 SYGVKD come from the germline V gene. CDR3 sequence: CASTGTVDTGELFF. The DNA for the CDR3 is TGTGCCTCGACCGGGACAGTGGACACCGGGGAGCTGTTTTTT.

This clone appeared once. The chain recombines TRBV14 with TRBJ1-2, with 8 positions matching TRBD1. Losses at the gene ends were 5 bases for V and 4 bases for J; bases not matched to a gene: 6. CDR3 length: 14 residues. Germline values: CDR1 SGHDN, CDR2 FVKESK. CDR3 DNA sequence: TGTGCCAGCAGCGCAGGGGGCGGTGGCTATGGCTACACCTTC. As protein: CASSAGGGGYGYTF.

This chain uses TRBV4-3 with TRBJ1-1; D gene ambiguous. CDR3 length equals 15 residues. The germline V gene has CDR1 LGHNA and CDR2 YSLEER. V was shortened by 4 bases and J by 4 bases, with 16 bases between the two germline ends. The DNA for the CDR3 is TGCGCCAGCAGCCGCTCGGGAGTGGGCGGCACTGAAGCTTTCTTT. Protein sequence: CASSRSGVGGTEAFF.

This clone appeared many times. The gene calls are TRBV11-2 and TRBJ2-7, with TRBD1 matching 7 bases. This CDR3 has 14 amino acids. Germline loops: CDR1 SGHAT, CDR2 FQNNGV. V was pared by 5 bases and J by 3 bases, with 7 bases of the junction left unmatched. The DNA for the CDR3 is TGTGCCAGCAGCCACGGGGACAGTTACTACGAGCAGTACTTC. Residues: CASSHGDSYYEQYF.

This clone came up a few times. This chain joins TRBV3-1 (or the pseudogene TRBV3-2) and TRBJ2-1; no definite D call. CDR3 length: 13 amino acids. The V and J ends lost 5 bases and 9 bases respectively, with 14 bases between them. The germline gives CDR1 LGHDT, CDR2 YNNKEL (reference sequence). CDR3 DNA: TGTGCCAGCAGCTTACGAGGCGTTCCTGAGCAGTTCTTC. Amino acids: CASSLRGVPEQFF.

This clone came up once. The chain recombines TRBV12-5 with TRBJ2-7; 7 bases match TRBD1. The CDR3 has 12 residues. V was pared by 3 bases and J by 5 bases, with 1 base of the junction left unmatched. Germline-derived CDR1 and CDR2 are LGHNT and FRNRAP. The CDR3 DNA reads as TGTGCTAGTGGTTTTGACAGGGACGAGCAGTACTTC. It translates to CASGFDRDEQYF. Looking up the rest from reference TRBV12-5 and TRBJ2-7 gives the full variable domain: DARVTQTPRHKVTEMGQEVTMRCQPILGHNTVFWYRQTMMQGLELLAYFRNRAPLDDSGMPKDRFSAEMPDATLATLKIQPSEPRDSAVYFCASGFDRDEQYFGPGTRLTVT.

The rearrangement links TRBV7-2 to TRBJ2-3; the D gene is possibly TRBD1 (6 bases). Germline assignment: CDR1 SGHTA and CDR2 FQGNSA. CDR3 size: 15 residues. The V and J ends lost 1 base and 0 bases respectively, with 8 bases between them. As DNA, the CDR3 is TGTGCCAGCAGCTTAGGCACAGGGAGCACAGATACGCAGTATTTT. Protein sequence: CASSLGTGSTDTQYF.

This clone showed up many times. This rearrangement joins TRBV7-2 to TRBJ2-3; D is ambiguous. The CDR3 is made up of 15 amino acids. V lost 6 bases and J 1 base, leaving 14 bases between the germline ends. CDR1 is SGHTA, CDR2 FQGNSA, per germline. CDR3 amino acids: CASRAVSEGTDTQYF. Here the CDR3 DNA reads TGTGCCAGCAGGGCGGTGTCTGAAGGCACAGATACGCAGTATTTT.

The sample holds one count of this clone. The chain joins TRBV7-9 to TRBJ2-7; the match to TRBD1 covers 9 bases. The V segment lost 4 bases and the J segment 1 base; nucleotides outside the gene matches: 2. CDR1 is SEHNR, CDR2 FQNEAQ, per germline (reference sequence). The CDR3 has 14 residues. The CDR3: CASSSGTGSYEQYF. The DNA of the CDR3 is TGTGCCAGCAGCTCCGGGACAGGGTCCTACGAGCAGTACTTC.

The genes are TRBV27 and TRBJ2-3; a possible D gene is TRBD2 (5 bases). CDR1 MNHEY and CDR2 SMNVEV come from the germline V gene (reference sequence). This CDR3 has 15 amino acids. Trimming removed 6 bases at V and 1 base at J, with 14 bases between. The CDR3 DNA reads TGTGCCAGCAGCTCCGGGGATAAGGGCACAGATACGCAGTATTTT. As protein: CASSSGDKGTDTQYF.

The genes are TRBV25-1 and TRBJ1-1; the match to TRBD1 covers 8 bases. V lost 1 base to trimming and J lost 1 base; unmatched junction nucleotides: 2. The germline V gene has CDR1 MGHDK and CDR2 SYGVNS. This CDR3 has 15 residues. CDR3 sequence: CASSEFGTGNTEAFF. DNA for the CDR3: TGTGCCAGCAGTGAATTTGGGACAGGGAACACTGAAGCTTTCTTT.

The genes are TRBV5-4 and TRBJ1-2, with D tentatively TRBD1 (6 bases). Trimming cost V 0 bases and J 6 bases, with 12 bases left between them. The CDR3 sequence is 14 residues long. Germline loops: CDR1 SGHNT, CDR2 YYREEE (reference sequence). The CDR3 DNA reads TGTGCCAGCAGCTTGGGGCAGGGGCGAAATGGCTACACCTTC. It is translated as CASSLGQGRNGYTF. Variable domain in full (rest from reference TRBV5-4 and TRBJ1-2): ETGVTQSPTHLIKTRGQQVTLRCSSQSGHNTVSWYQQALGQGPQFIFQYYREEENGRGNFPPRFSGLQFPNYSSELNVNALELDDSALYLCASSLGQGRNGYTFGSGTRLTVV.

The chain has TRBV7-8 and TRBJ2-1, with TRBD2 matching 9 bases. The V and J ends lost 1 base and 1 base, in that order; junction bases with no gene match: 5. The CDR3 runs 17 residues. Germline lookup yields CDR1 SGHVS and CDR2 FQNEAQ. CDR3 in amino acids: CASSLGISGGSYNEQFF. The CDR3 bases are TGTGCCAGCAGCTTAGGAATTAGCGGGGGTTCCTACAATGAGCAGTTCTTC.

The rearrangement links TRBV25-1 to TRBJ1-2; TRBD1 matches 9 bases. The trim removed 5 bases at V and 8 bases at J, leaving 12 bases unmatched. Germline V gene lookup returns CDR1 MGHDK and CDR2 SYGVNS. The CDR3 runs 15 residues. The CDR3 nucleotides are TGTGCCAGCAGTTCCAACAGGGGGCAGAAGGGGGGCTACACCTTC. This encodes CASSSNRGQKGGYTF.

Only a few counts were recorded for this clone. The V gene is TRBV27, the J gene TRBJ1-1; weak D call: TRBD1 (6 bases). The germline V gene has CDR1 MNHEY and CDR2 SMNVEV (reference sequence). V lost 6 bases and J 7 bases, leaving 9 bases between the germline ends. The CDR3 runs 11 residues. The CDR3 nucleotides are TGTGCCAGCAGGGAACAGGGTGAAGCTTTCTTT. Residues: CASREQGEAFF.